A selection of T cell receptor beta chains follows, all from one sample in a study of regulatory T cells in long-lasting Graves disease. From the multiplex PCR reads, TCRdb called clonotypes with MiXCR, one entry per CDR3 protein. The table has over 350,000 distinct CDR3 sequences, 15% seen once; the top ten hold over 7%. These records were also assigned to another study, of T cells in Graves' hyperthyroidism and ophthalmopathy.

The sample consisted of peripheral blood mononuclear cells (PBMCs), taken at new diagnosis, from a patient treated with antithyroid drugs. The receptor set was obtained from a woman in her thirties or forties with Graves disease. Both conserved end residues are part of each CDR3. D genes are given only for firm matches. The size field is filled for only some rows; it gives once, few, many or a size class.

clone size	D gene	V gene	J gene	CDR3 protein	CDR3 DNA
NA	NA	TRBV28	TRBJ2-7	CASTGGTRYEQYF	TGTGCCAGCACCGGCGGGACCCGTTACGAGCAGTACTTC
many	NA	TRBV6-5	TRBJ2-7	CASSYDGDSYEQYF	TGTGCCAGCAGTTACGATGGAGACTCCTACGAGCAGTACTTC
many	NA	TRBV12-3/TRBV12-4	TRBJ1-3	CASRSSGNTIYF	TGTGCCAGCCGATCTTCTGGAAACACCATATATTTT
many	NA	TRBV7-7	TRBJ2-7	CASSLMQPYEQYF	TGTGCTAGCAGCTTAATGCAGCCCTACGAGCAGTACTTC
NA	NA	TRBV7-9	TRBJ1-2	CASSLGRDGYTF	TGTGCCAGCAGCCTCGGCAGAGATGGCTACACCTTC
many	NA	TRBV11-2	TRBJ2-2	CASSSIGNTGELFF	TGTGCCAGCAGCTCCATCGGGAACACCGGGGAGCTGTTTTTT
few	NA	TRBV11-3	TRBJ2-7	CASSFYICSAYSGLSYEQYF	NA
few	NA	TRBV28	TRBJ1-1	CASSSTIITEAFF	TGTGCCAGCAGTTCGACAATCATCACTGAAGCTTTCTTT
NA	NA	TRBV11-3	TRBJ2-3	CASSAAGHTDTQYF	TGTGCCAGCAGCGCAGCGGGACACACAGATACGCAGTATTTT
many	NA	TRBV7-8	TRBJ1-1	CASSPRSLNTEAFF	TGTGCCAGCAGCCCCCGGTCTTTGAACACTGAAGCTTTCTTT
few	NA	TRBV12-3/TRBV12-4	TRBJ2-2	CASSYYGNTGELFF	TGTGCCAGCAGTTATTACGGGAACACCGGGGAGCTGTTTTTT
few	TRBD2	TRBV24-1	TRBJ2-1	CATSEGGRSNNEQFF	TGTGCCACCAGTGAGGGCGGGAGATCGAACAATGAGCAGTTCTTC
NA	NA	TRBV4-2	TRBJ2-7	CASSQDTASSQQYF	TGTGCCAGCAGCCAAGACACCGCCTCTTCCCAGCAGTACTTC
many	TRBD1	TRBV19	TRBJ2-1	CASIFGQGAPNEQFF	TGTGCCAGTATCTTCGGACAGGGGGCGCCTAATGAGCAGTTCTTC
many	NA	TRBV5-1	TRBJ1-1	CASSITGRGNTEAFF	TGCGCCAGCAGCATTACGGGGAGAGGGAACACTGAAGCTTTCTTT
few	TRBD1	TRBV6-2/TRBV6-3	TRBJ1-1	CASSPRTGLGAFF	TGTGCCAGCAGTCCGCGGACAGGGCTGGGTGCTTTCTTT
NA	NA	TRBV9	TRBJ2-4	CASSDRRDLKTSIQYF	TGTGCCAGCAGCGACCGACGGGACCTCAAGACTAGCATTCAGTACTTC
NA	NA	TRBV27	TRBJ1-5	CASSAKFSNQPQHF	TGTGCCAGCAGTGCCAAGTTTAGCAATCAGCCCCAGCATTTT
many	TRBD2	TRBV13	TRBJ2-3	CASSLALANVPTITDTQYF	TGTGCCAGCAGCTTAGCACTAGCGAACGTACCGACTATCACAGATACGCAGTATTTT
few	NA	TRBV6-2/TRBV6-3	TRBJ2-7	CASSYGGSGYEQYF	TGTGCCAGCAGTTACGGGGGTAGCGGCTACGAGCAGTACTTC
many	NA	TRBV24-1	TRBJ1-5	CATSDLQANQPQHF	TGTGCCACCAGTGATTTGCAGGCAAATCAGCCCCAGCATTTT
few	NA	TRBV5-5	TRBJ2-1	CASSSNFGFQGRYNEQFF	TGTGCCAGCAGCTCGAATTTCGGTTTTCAGGGTCGATACAATGAGCAGTTCTTC
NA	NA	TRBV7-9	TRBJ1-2	CASRAPGAHGYTF	TGTGCCAGCAGGGCCCCAGGGGCCCATGGCTACACCTTC
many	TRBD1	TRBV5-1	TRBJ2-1	CASSIAGTGTYNEQFF	TGCGCCAGCAGCATAGCCGGGACAGGGACCTACAATGAGCAGTTCTTC
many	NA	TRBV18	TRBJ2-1	CASSPPVGSEGINEQFF	TGTGCCAGCTCACCACCTGTAGGCTCAGAGGGCATCAATGAGCAGTTCTTC
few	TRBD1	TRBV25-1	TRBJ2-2	CASSGRDRGLINTGELFF	TGTGCCAGCAGTGGCCGGGACAGGGGACTAATCAACACCGGGGAGCTGTTTTTT
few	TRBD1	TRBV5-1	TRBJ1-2	CASSLVGQGMGGYTF	TGCGCCAGCAGCTTGGTGGGACAGGGGATGGGTGGCTACACCTTC
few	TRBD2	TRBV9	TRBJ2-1	CASSVEAGGSYNEQFF	TGTGCCAGCAGCGTAGAGGCGGGAGGCTCCTACAATGAGCAGTTCTTC
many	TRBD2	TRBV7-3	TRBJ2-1	CASSLPGLAHTEQFF	TGTGCCAGCAGCTTACCGGGACTAGCCCACACTGAGCAGTTCTTC
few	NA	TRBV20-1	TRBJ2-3	CSARVFGPGDSWQYF	TGCAGTGCTAGAGTTTTCGGGCCTGGCGATAGTTGGCAGTATTTT
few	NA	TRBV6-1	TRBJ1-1	CASALTGNSEAFF	TGTGCCAGCGCACTTACAGGGAACTCTGAAGCTTTCTTT
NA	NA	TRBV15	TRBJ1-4	CATSRTLGTNEKLFF	TGTGCCACCAGCCGGACCCTGGGAACTAATGAAAAACTGTTTTTT
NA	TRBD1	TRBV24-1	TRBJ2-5	CATSEPGQEVETQYF	TGTGCCACCAGTGAGCCGGGACAGGAGGTGGAGACCCAGTACTTC
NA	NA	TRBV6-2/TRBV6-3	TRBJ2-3	CASSYSTGTSTDTQYF	TGTGCCAGCAGTTACTCGACCGGGACCAGCACAGATACGCAGTATTTT
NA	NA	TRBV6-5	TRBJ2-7	CASSYWASDSYEQYF	TGTGCCAGCAGTTACTGGGCTAGCGACTCCTACGAGCAGTACTTC
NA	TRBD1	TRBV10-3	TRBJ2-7	CAVSEPTKGQGSYEQYF	TGTGCCGTCAGTGAGCCGACTAAGGGACAGGGCTCCTACGAGCAGTACTTC
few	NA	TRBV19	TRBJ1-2	CASTLEWLPKDYGYTF	TGTGCCAGTACCCTCGAGTGGCTGCCCAAAGACTATGGCTACACCTTC
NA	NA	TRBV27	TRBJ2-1	CASSSWGDEQFF	TGTGCCAGCAGTTCGTGGGGTGATGAGCAGTTCTTC
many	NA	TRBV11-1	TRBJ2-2	CASRHRAGGELFF	TGTGCCAGCAGGCACAGGGCCGGCGGGGAGCTGTTTTTT
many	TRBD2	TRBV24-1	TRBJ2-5	CATSVAGGLATQETQYF	TGTGCCACCAGTGTGGCAGGTGGACTAGCGACCCAAGAGACCCAGTACTTC
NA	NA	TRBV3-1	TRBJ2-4	CASSQRAASNIQYF	TGTGCCAGCAGCCAAAGGGCAGCGTCAAACATTCAGTACTTC
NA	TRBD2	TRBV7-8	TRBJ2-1	CASSLQLAGLLYSYNEQLF	TGTGCCAGCAGCTTACAACTAGCGGGACTACTCTACTCCTACAATGAGCAGCTCTTC
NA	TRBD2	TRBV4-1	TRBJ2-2	CASSRRGLAGGLNTGELFF	TGCGCCAGCAGCCGCAGAGGACTAGCGGGAGGGCTAAACACCGGGGAGCTGTTTTTT
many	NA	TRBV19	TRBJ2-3	CASSLDGVTDTQYF	TGTGCCAGTTCACTTGACGGAGTGACAGATACGCAGTATTTT
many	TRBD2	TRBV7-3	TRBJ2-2	CASSAGTSQYTGELFF	TGTGCCAGCAGCGCCGGGACTAGCCAGTACACCGGGGAGCTGTTTTTT
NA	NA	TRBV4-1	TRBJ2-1	CASSRLGLTVSSYNEQFF	TGCGCCAGCAGCCGCCTAGGACTGACAGTAAGCTCCTACAATGAGCAGTTCTTC
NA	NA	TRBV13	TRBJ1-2	CASSLGTRPGRGANYGYTF	TGTGCCAGCAGCTTAGGGACCCGTCCGGGGCGGGGAGCTAACTATGGCTACACCTTC
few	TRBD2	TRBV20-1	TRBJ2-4	CSARDETSGIKNIQYF	TGCAGTGCTAGAGATGAGACTAGCGGAATAAAAAACATTCAGTACTTC
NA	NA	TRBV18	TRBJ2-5	CASSPRRRQETQYF	TGTGCCAGCTCACCACGACGGAGACAAGAGACCCAGTACTTC
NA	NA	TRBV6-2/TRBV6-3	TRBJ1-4	CASSELGAGTLFF	TGTGCCAGCAGTGAATTGGGGGCCGGTACTTTGTTTTTT
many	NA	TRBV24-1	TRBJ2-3	CATSDQRYTDTDTQYF	TGTGCCACCAGTGATCAACGTTACACTGACACAGATACGCAGTATTTT
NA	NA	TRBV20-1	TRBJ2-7	CSAGKYEQYF	TGCAGTGCGGGGAAATACGAGCAGTACTTC
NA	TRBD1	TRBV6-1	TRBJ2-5	CASSEFGTGKGETQYF	TGTGCCAGCAGTGAATTCGGGACAGGGAAGGGAGAGACCCAGTACTTC
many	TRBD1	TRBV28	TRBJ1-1	CASTSRQGGTEAFF	TGTGCCAGCACTTCAAGACAGGGCGGTACTGAAGCTTTCTTT